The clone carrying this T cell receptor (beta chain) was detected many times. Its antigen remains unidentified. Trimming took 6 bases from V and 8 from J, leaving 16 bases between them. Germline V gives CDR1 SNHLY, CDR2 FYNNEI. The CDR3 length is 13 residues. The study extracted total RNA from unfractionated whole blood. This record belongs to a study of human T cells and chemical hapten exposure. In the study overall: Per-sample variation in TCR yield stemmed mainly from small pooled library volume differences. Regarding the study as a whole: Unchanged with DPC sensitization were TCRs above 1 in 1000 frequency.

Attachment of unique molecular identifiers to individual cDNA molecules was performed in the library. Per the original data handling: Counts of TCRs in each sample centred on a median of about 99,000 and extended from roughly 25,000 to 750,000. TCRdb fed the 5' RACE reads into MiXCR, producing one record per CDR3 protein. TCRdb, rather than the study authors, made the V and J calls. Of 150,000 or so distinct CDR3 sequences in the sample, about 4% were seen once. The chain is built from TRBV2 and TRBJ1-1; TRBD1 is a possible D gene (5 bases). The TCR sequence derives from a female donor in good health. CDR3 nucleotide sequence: TGTGCCAGCAGCCTGGGGGTGGGGCTGGAAGCTTTCTTT. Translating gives CASSLGVGLEAFF.